This T cell receptor beta chain is from a study of control samples from healthy donors and cancer patients. V was pared by 6 bases and J by 0 bases, with 16 bases between. The CDR3 runs to 16 residues. CDR1 and CDR2 from the germline V gene are SGHRS and YFSETQ. Measured with immunoSEQ multiplex PCR; TCRdb has only the in-frame clones, and not every one. The sample has 94,000 or so clones, 84% seen once. This chain uses TRBV5-1 with TRBJ1-3; D is unclear. The sequence was collected from a man aged 65 to 79 with lung cancer. The sequenced sample was PBMCs. The CDR3 DNA reads as TGCGCCAGCACCGCCGATAACAGCAACTCTGGAAACACCATATATTTT. Translation gives CASTADNSNSGNTIYF.